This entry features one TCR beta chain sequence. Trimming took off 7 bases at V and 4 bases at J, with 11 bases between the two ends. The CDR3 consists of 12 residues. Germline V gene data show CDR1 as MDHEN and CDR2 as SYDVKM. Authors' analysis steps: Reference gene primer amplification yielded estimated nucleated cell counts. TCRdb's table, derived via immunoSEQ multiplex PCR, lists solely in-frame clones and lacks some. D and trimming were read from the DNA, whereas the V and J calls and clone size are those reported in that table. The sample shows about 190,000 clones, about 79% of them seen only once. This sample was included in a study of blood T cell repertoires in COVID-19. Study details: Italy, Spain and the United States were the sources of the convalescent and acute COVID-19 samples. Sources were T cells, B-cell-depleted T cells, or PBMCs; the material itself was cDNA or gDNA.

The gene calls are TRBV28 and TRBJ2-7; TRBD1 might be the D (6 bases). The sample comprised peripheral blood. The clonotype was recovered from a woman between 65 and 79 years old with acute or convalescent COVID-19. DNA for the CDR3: TGTGCCAGCACCCTCCAGGGGTACGAGCAGTACTTC. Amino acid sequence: CASTLQGYEQYF.